Given below is one T cell receptor beta chain in context. In the study's own analysis: Amplification of reference gene primers provided the estimated nucleated cell counts. Assay: immunoSEQ multiplex PCR; the TCRdb copy retains only in-frame clones and omits some. V, J and clone size are those of that table, while D and trimming were read from the DNA. The sample has about 70,000 clones; about three quarters are singletons. This entry is derived from a study of blood T cell repertoires in COVID-19. At the level of the study: Samples taken during acute and convalescent COVID-19 were collected in the United States, Italy and Spain. Sources were T cells, B-cell-depleted T cells, or PBMCs; the material itself was cDNA or gDNA.

The CDR3 has 14 amino acids. V trimming: 6 bases; J trimming: 9 bases; junction bases outside the gene matches: 7. Germline-derived CDR1 and CDR2 are MDHEN and SYDVKM. V usage is TRBV28 and J usage is TRBJ1-6; 8 nucleotides agree with TRBD1. Sequenced input: peripheral blood. The source of this sequence is a man older than 75 with acute or convalescent COVID-19. DNA for the CDR3: TGTGCCAGCAGCTGGACAGGGTCCGCTTCACCCCTCCACTTT. It codes for CASSWTGSASPLHF.